The rows below give T cell receptor beta chains drawn from one sample of a study of identical twins. Via MiXCR, TCRdb re-called the 5' RACE reads, giving one row per CDR3 protein. The sample shows roughly 720,000 distinct CDR3 sequences, 15% to 20% of them seen only once. This sample also belongs to another study, concerning T cells expressing NK-cell markers.

Sequencing was carried out using PBMCs. The receptor set was obtained from a woman younger than 30 in good health. Each CDR3 is given with its conserved first and last residue. Each record gives: CDR3 protein, CDR3 DNA, V gene, clone size, D gene, J gene. D genes are given only for firm matches. Only some rows state a clone size, as once, few, many or a class for expanded clones.

CDR3aa: CASSWRGNYGYTF
CDR3nt: TGTGCCAGCAGCTGGAGGGGGAACTATGGCTACACCTTC
v_gene: TRBV5-6
abundance: few
d_gene: NA
j_gene: TRBJ1-2

CDR3aa: CASSFFYDKNIQYF
CDR3nt: TGTGCCAGCAGCTTCTTCTATGACAAAAACATTCAGTACTTC
v_gene: TRBV5-5
abundance: few
d_gene: NA
j_gene: TRBJ2-4

CDR3aa: CSAFSSGRTNYNEQFF
CDR3nt: TGCAGTGCCTTCTCTAGCGGGAGGACCAACTACAATGAGCAGTTCTTC
v_gene: TRBV20-1
abundance: NA
d_gene: TRBD2
j_gene: TRBJ2-1

CDR3aa: CSARDGPRRETQYF
CDR3nt: TGCAGTGCTAGAGATGGGCCGCGCCGAGAGACCCAGTACTTC
v_gene: TRBV20-1
abundance: NA
d_gene: NA
j_gene: TRBJ2-5

CDR3aa: CASSLDLRGSSYEQYF
CDR3nt: TGTGCCAGCAGCTTAGATCTAAGGGGTAGCTCCTACGAGCAGTACTTC
v_gene: TRBV11-2
abundance: once
d_gene: NA
j_gene: TRBJ2-7

CDR3aa: CASSFLSSRETQYF
CDR3nt: TGTGCCAGCAGTTTCCTTTCATCGCGAGAGACCCAGTACTTC
v_gene: TRBV12-3/TRBV12-4
abundance: few
d_gene: NA
j_gene: TRBJ2-5

CDR3aa: CATSDSGDRDEQFF
CDR3nt: TGTGCCACCAGTGATTCTGGGGACCGGGATGAGCAGTTCTTC
v_gene: TRBV24-1
abundance: NA
d_gene: NA
j_gene: TRBJ2-1

CDR3aa: CASSHTTSGNNNEQFF
CDR3nt: TGCGCCAGCAGCCACACTACTAGCGGGAACAACAATGAGCAGTTCTTC
v_gene: TRBV4-1
abundance: once
d_gene: TRBD2
j_gene: TRBJ2-1

CDR3aa: CSAKMGGVGTDTQYF
CDR3nt: TGCAGTGCTAAGATGGGGGGCGTTGGCACAGATACGCAGTATTTT
v_gene: TRBV20-1
abundance: NA
d_gene: NA
j_gene: TRBJ2-3

CDR3aa: CASSLGTNPSSYNEQFF
CDR3nt: TGCGCCAGCAGCTTAGGGACTAACCCAAGCTCCTACAATGAGCAGTTCTTC
v_gene: TRBV5-1
abundance: few
d_gene: TRBD2
j_gene: TRBJ2-1